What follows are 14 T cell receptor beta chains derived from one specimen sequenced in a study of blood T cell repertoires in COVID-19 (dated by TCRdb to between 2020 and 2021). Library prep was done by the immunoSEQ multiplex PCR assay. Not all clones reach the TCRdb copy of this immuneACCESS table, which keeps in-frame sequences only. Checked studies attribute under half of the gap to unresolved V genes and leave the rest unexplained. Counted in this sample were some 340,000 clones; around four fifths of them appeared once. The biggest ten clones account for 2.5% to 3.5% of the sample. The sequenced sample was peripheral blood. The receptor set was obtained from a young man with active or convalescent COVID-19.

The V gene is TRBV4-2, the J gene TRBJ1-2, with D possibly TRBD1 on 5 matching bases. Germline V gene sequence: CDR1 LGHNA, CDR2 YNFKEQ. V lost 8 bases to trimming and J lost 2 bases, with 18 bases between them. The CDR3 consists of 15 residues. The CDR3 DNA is TGTGCCAGCCTATTTTTAGGGGAGGAGAACTATGGCTACACCTTC. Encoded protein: CASLFLGEENYGYTF.

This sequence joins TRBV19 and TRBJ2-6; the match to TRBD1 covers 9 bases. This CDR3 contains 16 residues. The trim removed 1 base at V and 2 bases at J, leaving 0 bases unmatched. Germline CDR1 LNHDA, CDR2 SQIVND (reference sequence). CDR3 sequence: CASSIGTGAGANVLTF. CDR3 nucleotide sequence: TGTGCCAGTAGTATAGGGACAGGGGCTGGGGCCAACGTCCTGACTTTC.

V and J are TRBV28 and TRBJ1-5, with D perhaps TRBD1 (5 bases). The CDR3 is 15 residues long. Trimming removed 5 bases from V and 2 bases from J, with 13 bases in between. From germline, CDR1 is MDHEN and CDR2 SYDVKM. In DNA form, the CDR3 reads TGTGCCAGCAGTGACAGACCCAGGGGCAATCAGCCCCAGCATTTT. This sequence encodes CASSDRPRGNQPQHF.

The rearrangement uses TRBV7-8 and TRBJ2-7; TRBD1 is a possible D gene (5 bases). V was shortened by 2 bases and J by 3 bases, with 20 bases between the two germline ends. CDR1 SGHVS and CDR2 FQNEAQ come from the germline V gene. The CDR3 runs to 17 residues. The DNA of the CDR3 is TGTGCCAGCAGCTTAAATCCAGGGCCGCTCTCCTACTACGAGCAGTACTTC. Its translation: CASSLNPGPLSYYEQYF.

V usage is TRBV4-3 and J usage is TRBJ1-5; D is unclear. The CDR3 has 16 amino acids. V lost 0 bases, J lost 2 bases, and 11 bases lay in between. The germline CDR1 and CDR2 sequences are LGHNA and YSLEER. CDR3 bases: TGCGCCAGCAGCCAAGATCTAGGTCGGGGCAATCAGCCCCAGCATTTT. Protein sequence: CASSQDLGRGNQPQHF.

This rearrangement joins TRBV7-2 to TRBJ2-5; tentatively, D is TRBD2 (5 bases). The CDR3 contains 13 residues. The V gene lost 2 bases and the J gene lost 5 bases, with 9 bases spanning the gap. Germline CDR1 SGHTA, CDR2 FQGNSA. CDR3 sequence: CASSLHPGETQYF. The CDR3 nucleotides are TGTGCCAGCAGCTTACATCCGGGGGAGACCCAGTACTTC.

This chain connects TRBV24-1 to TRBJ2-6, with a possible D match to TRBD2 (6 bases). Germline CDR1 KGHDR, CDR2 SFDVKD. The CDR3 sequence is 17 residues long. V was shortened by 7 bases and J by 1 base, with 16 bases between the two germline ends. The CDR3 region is CATSPGPGRSGANVLTF. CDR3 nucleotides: TGTGCCACCAGCCCGGGACCAGGGAGGTCTGGGGCCAACGTCCTGACTTTC.

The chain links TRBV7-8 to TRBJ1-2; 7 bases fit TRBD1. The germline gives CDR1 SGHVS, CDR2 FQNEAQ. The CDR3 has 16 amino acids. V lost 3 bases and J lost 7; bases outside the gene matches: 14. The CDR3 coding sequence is TGTGCCAGCAGCTTGAGATTGTCCAGGGGGAAGGGTGGCTACACCTTC. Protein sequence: CASSLRLSRGKGGYTF.

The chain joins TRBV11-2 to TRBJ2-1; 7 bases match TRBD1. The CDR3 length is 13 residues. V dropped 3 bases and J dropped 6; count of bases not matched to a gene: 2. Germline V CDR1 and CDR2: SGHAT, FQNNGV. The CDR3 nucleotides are TGTGCCAGCAGCTTTAGACAGGGCAATGAGCAGTTCTTC. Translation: CASSFRQGNEQFF.

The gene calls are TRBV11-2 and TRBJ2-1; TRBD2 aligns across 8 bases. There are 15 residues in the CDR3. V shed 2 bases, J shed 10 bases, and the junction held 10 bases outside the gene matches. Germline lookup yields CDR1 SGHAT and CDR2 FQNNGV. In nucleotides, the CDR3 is TGTGCCAGCAGCTTAAGCGGGGGCGGAGGAAAAGAGCAGTTCTTC. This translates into CASSLSGGGGKEQFF.

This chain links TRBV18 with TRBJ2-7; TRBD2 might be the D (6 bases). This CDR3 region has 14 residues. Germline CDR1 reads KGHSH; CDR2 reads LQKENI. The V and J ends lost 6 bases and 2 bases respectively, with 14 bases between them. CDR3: CASSTGGAPYEQYF. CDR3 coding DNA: TGTGCCAGCTCCACGGGCGGGGCTCCCTACGAGCAGTACTTC.

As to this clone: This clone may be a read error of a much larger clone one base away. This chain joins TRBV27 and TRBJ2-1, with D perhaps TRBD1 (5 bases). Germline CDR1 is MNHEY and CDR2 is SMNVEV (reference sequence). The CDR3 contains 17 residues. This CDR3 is CASSSPRQGRSYNGQFF. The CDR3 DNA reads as TGTGCCAGCAGTTCCCCTCGTCAGGGTAGGTCCTACAATGGGCAGTTCTTC.

CDR3 in amino acids: CASSLQTGEAFF. For the CDR3, the DNA is TGCGCCAGCAGCTTACAGACAGGTGAAGCTTTCTTT. The rearrangement uses TRBV5-1 and TRBJ1-1; maybe TRBD1 (6 bases). The V gene lost 2 bases and the J gene lost 7 bases, with 9 bases spanning the gap. The CDR3 is 12 amino acids. Germline values: CDR1 SGHRS, CDR2 YFSETQ.

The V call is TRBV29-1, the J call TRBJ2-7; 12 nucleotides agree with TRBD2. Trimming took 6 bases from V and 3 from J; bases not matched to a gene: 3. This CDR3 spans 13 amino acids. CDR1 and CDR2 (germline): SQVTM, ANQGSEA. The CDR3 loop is CSVGTSGLYEQYF. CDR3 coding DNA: TGCAGCGTGGGGACTAGCGGGCTCTACGAGCAGTACTTC.